This T cell receptor (beta chain) was profiled in a study of CXCR3-negative and CXCR3-positive naive CD8 T cells. Study-wide points: Both naive subsets, CXCR3-negative and CXCR3-positive, displayed similar TRBV-TRBJ usage, unlike memory cells. TRB CDR3s of CXCR3-positive naive cells were more hydrophobic than those of CXCR3-negative naive cells. Much lower diversity was found in memory CD8+ cells, while both naive subsets had comparably high diversity. Naive subsets did not differ in surface CD5, and the authors estimated TCR strength using properties of the TRB CDR3.

Cells that were CD45RO-CCR7+CD27+CD95- constituted naive CD8+ T cells. It was by 5' RACE with UMI labels that the TRB cDNA libraries were prepared. One entry per CDR3 protein, without DNA, is what TCRdb gives after re-calling the 5' RACE reads. The sample features around 120,000 distinct CDR3 sequences, with roughly 0.6% in its top ten. With regard to this clonotype: What it recognizes is unknown.

The CDR3 totals 13 residues. Germline-derived CDR1 and CDR2 are SQVTM and ANQGSEA. The chain uses TRBV29-1 and TRBJ2-2. Sequenced material: naive CXCR3+ CD8+ T cells from blood. Subset indicated: CD45RO-CCR7+CD27+CD95- naive CD8+ T cells expressing CXCR3 (TNR3+). The receptor comes from a human donor in good health. Some clones in this sample may be carry-over from other donors' samples. CDR3: CSVEGDSTGELFF.